The subject of this entry is one T cell receptor beta chain. What it recognizes is unknown. The data originate from a study of T cell repertoires in cytomegalovirus infection. For the study at large: An indication of both CMV infection and matching HLA type came from public TCR beta signatures. Study observations and caveats: The study found HLA-C-restricted CMV-specific TCR beta clonotypes dominating the ex vivo response.

TCRdb independently ran MiXCR on the reads; one entry per CDR3 protein. The repertoire includes roughly 920,000 distinct CDR3 sequences, about a third of them detected once, and around an eighth sits in the top ten. The sequenced sample was cultured CD8+ T cells from PBMCs, obtained from culture after CMV antigen stimulation. The clonotype originates from a human donor in good health (CMV status not recorded). Some clones in this sample may be carry-over from other donors' samples.

The CDR3 DNA follows: TGTGCCAGCAGTTACGACACTGAGAACACTGAAGCTTTCTTT. Its protein product is CASSYDTENTEAFF. This sequence joins TRBV6-5 and TRBJ1-1; the D is unclear. V was pared by 2 bases and J by 1 base, with 8 bases between. CDR1 is MNHEY and CDR2 is SVGAGI in the germline V gene. CDR3 length equals 14 residues.